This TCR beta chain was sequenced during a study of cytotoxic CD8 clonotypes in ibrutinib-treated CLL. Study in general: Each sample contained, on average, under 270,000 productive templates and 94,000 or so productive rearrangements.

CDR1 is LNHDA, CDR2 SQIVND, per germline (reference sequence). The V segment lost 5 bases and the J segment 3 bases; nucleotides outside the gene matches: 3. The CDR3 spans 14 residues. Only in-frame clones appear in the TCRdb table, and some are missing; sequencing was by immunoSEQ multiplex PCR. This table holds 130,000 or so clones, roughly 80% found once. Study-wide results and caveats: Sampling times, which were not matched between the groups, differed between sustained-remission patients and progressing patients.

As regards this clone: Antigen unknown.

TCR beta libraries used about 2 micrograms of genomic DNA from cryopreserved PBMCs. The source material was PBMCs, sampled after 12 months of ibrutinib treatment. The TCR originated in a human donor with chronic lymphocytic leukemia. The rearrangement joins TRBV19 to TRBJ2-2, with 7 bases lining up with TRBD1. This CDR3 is CASSRQGDTGELFF. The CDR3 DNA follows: TGTGCCAGTAGTCGGCAGGGGGACACCGGGGAGCTGTTTTTT.